Following are 15 T cell receptor beta chains from one sample sequenced in a study of memory CD4+ T cells and cytomegalovirus serostatus (dated by TCRdb to the late 2010s). Single viable CD3+CD4+CD8-CD45RO+ cells were sorted as memory CD4+ T cells on a FACSAria II. Libraries were constructed by the immunoSEQ multiplex PCR assay. TCRdb mirrors the immuneACCESS table, restricted to in-frame sequences. Some clones are absent from its copies; in checked studies, under half trace to an unresolved V gene, and the reason for the others is unknown. The table for this sample lists some 50,000 clones; around 81% of them were counted only once. The ten most abundant clones make up 1.5% to 2% of the sample. Sequencing input: memory CD4+ T cells from blood. Source of these receptors: an adult in good health and CMV-seronegative.

This chain uses TRBV28 with TRBJ2-7; TRBD2 might be the D (5 bases). This CDR3 contains 15 residues. Between the trimmed V and J ends, which lost 4 bases and 1 base, there was a span of 14 bases. Looked up from germline, CDR1 is MDHEN and CDR2 is SYDVKM. The CDR3 loop reads CASSSEEAGSYEQYF. In DNA form, the CDR3 reads TGTGCCAGCAGTTCCGAGGAGGCCGGTTCCTACGAGCAGTACTTC.

V and J are TRBV6-5 and TRBJ1-2, with D perhaps TRBD1 (5 bases). The length of the CDR3 is 13 residues. CDR1 MNHEY and CDR2 SVGAGI come from the germline V gene. Trimming cost V 5 bases and J 8 bases, with 15 bases left between them. This chain's CDR3 is CASSKDSRRGYTF. The CDR3 DNA is TGTGCCAGCAGTAAAGACAGTCGTCGGGGCTACACCTTC.

This clone has more than one count but fewer than ten. The chain is built from TRBV11-2 and TRBJ2-1; 8 bases map to TRBD2. The CDR3 has 17 residues. Germline-derived CDR1 and CDR2 are SGHAT and FQNNGV. J gave up 1 base and V 3 bases, and 8 bases lay outside the gene matches. DNA of the CDR3: TGTGCCAGCAGCTTGGGGCCGGGACTAGGGTCCTACAATGAGCAGTTCTTC. The encoded protein is CASSLGPGLGSYNEQFF.

This rearrangement joins TRBV18 to TRBJ1-2; the match to TRBD1 covers 9 bases. V shed 6 bases, J shed 8 bases, and the junction held 10 bases outside the gene matches. The V gene's germline CDR1 is KGHSH and CDR2 LQKENI. The CDR3 runs 14 residues. Here the CDR3 DNA reads TGTGCCAGCTCGGGGAGACAGGGGGAGGAAGGCTACACCTTC. It is translated as CASSGRQGEEGYTF.

The chain recombines TRBV7-6 with TRBJ1-4; 8 bases line up with TRBD1. CDR1 and CDR2 (germline): SGHVS, FNYEAQ. V shed 4 bases and J 2 bases; nucleotides not matched to a gene: 3. The CDR3 is 15 amino acids. The CDR3 spells CASSSSGGTNEKLFF. As DNA, the CDR3 is TGTGCCAGCAGCTCCTCAGGGGGCACTAATGAAAAACTGTTTTTT.

This clone was observed a few times. This chain uses TRBV28 with TRBJ2-7; D is perhaps TRBD2 (6 bases). Trimming removed 2 bases at V and 5 bases at J, with 7 bases between. Germline V gene lookup returns CDR1 MDHEN and CDR2 SYDVKM. The CDR3 has 12 amino acids. CDR3 bases: TGTGCCAGCAGTTTACGGGGGAACGAGCAGTACTTC. Translated, it gives CASSLRGNEQYF.

The chain links TRBV18 to TRBJ2-7, with 8 bases fitting TRBD1. Looked up from germline, CDR1 is KGHSH and CDR2 is LQKENI. This CDR3 comprises 13 residues. The V gene end was trimmed by 5 bases and the J gene end by 6 bases; junction bases not matched to a gene: 6. The CDR3 loop reads CASSRTGSVEQYF. The CDR3 DNA follows: TGTGCCAGCTCAAGGACAGGGTCGGTCGAGCAGTACTTC. Full variable domain (remainder filled in from reference TRBV18 and TRBJ2-7): NAGVMQNPRHLVRRRGQEARLRCSPMKGHSHVYWYRQLPEEGLKFMVYLQKENIIDESGMPKERFSAEFPKEGPSILRIQQVVRGDSAAYFCASSRTGSVEQYFGPGTRLTVT.

The chain recombines TRBV30 with TRBJ2-6; D uncertain. The CDR3 has 19 residues. V was trimmed by 4 bases and J by 1 base, leaving 23 bases between them. Germline V gene lookup returns CDR1 GTSNPN and CDR2 SVGIG (reference sequence). This CDR3 is CAWMLELNLALSGANVLTF. CDR3 sequence (DNA): TGTGCCTGGATGCTTGAGCTCAACCTTGCCCTATCTGGGGCCAACGTCCTGACTTTC.

The chain joins TRBV19 to TRBJ1-2; D possibly corresponds to TRBD1 (6 bases). Trimming shortened V by 3 bases and J by 2 bases, and 16 bases separated the two germline ends. The CDR3 covers 16 residues. Per germline, CDR1 LNHDA and CDR2 SQIVND (reference sequence). The CDR3 reads CASSIPGAMGNYGYTF. Here the CDR3 DNA reads TGTGCCAGTAGTATCCCAGGGGCCATGGGGAACTATGGCTACACCTTC.

This clone was observed a few times. The rearrangement joins TRBV13 to TRBJ2-7, with unresolved D. There are 12 residues in the CDR3. Trimming pared 0 bases from V and 4 bases from J, leaving 4 bases between. Germline CDR1 reads PRHDT; CDR2 reads FYEKMQ (reference sequence). The CDR3 region is CASSLGLYEQYF. CDR3 nucleotides: TGTGCCAGCAGCTTAGGACTATACGAGCAGTACTTC.

At least ten counts were recorded for this clone. V gene TRBV6-5 combines with J gene TRBJ1-1; D uncertain. V gave up 6 bases and J gave up 4 bases, with 15 bases separating them. Germline-derived CDR1 and CDR2 are MNHEY and SVGAGI. The CDR3 runs to 14 residues. The CDR3 loop reads CASSREMAGTEAFF. The CDR3 nucleotides read TGTGCCAGCAGCCGCGAAATGGCAGGCACTGAAGCTTTCTTT.

The chain recombines TRBV7-2 with TRBJ1-6; D is ambiguous. Per germline, CDR1 SGHTA and CDR2 FQGNSA. The CDR3 length is 14 residues. The V gene lost 5 bases and the J gene lost 9 bases, with 14 bases spanning the gap. CDR3 DNA: TGTGCCAGCAGCATAGGAGGGTTTCGTTCACCCCTCCACTTT. Protein: CASSIGGFRSPLHF.

The chain employs TRBV19 and TRBJ1-2, with D unclear. This CDR3 region has 15 residues. Germline V gives CDR1 LNHDA, CDR2 SQIVND (reference sequence). With 7 bases removed from V and 2 bases from J, the gap between germline ends came to 17 bases. CDR3: CASKTDQYFNYGYTF. The CDR3 DNA reads as TGTGCCAGTAAAACGGACCAATACTTCAACTATGGCTACACCTTC.

The rearrangement uses TRBV6-4 and TRBJ2-3, with 10 bases identical to TRBD2. CDR3 length: 16 residues. V lost 6 bases to trimming and J lost 0 bases; unmatched junction nucleotides: 6. Germline V gives CDR1 MRHNA, CDR2 SNTAGT. The CDR3: CASRASGGASTDTQYF. The CDR3, as DNA: TGTGCCAGCAGAGCGAGCGGGGGGGCGAGCACAGATACGCAGTATTTT.

The chain uses TRBV7-8 and TRBJ1-5; 9 nucleotides agree with TRBD1. CDR3 length: 16 amino acids. CDR1 and CDR2 (germline): SGHVS, FQNEAQ. Losses at the gene ends were 4 bases for V and 2 bases for J; bases not matched to a gene: 6. The CDR3 reads CASSSGQGWGNQPQHF. CDR3 nucleotides: TGTGCCAGCAGCTCGGGACAGGGTTGGGGCAATCAGCCCCAGCATTTT.